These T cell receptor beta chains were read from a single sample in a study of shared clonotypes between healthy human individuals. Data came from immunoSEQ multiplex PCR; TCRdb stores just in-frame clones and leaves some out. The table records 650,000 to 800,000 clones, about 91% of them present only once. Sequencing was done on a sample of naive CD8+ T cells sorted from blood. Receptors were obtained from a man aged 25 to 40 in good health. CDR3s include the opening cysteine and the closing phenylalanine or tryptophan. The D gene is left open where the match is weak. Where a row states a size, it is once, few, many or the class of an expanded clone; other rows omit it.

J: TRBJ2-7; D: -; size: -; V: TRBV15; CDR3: CATSDDGGSPSYEQYF; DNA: TGTGCCACCAGCGACGACGGAGGGAGCCCCTCCTACGAGCAGTACTTC
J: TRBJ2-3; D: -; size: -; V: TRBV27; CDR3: CASSLAGRSDTQYF; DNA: TGTGCCAGCAGTTTAGCCGGACGGTCTGATACGCAGTATTTT
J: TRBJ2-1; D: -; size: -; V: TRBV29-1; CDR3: CSVASSGSWFF; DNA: TGCAGCGTTGCGAGTTCGGGGAGTTGGTTCTTC
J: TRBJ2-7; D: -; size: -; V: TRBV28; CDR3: CASSLFRGTYEQYF; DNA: TGTGCCAGCAGTTTATTTCGCGGGACCTACGAGCAGTACTTC
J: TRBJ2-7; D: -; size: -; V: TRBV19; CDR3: CASSITVARTYEQYF; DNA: TGTGCCAGTAGTATAACGGTAGCGAGAACCTACGAGCAGTACTTC
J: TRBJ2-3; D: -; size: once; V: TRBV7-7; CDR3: CASSLRLEDTQYF; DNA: TGTGCTAGCAGCCTCCGCCTAGAAGATACGCAGTATTTT
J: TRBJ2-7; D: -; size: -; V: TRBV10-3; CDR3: CAISDEGVHEQYF; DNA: TGTGCCATCAGTGACGAGGGAGTACACGAGCAGTACTTC
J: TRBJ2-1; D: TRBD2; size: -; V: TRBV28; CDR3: CASSLSSGSYNEQFF; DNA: TGTGCCAGCAGTTTATCAAGCGGGAGCTACAATGAGCAGTTCTTC
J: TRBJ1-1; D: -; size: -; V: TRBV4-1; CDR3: CASSQERLGRTEAFF; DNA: TGCGCCAGCAGCCAAGAAAGATTGGGTCGGACTGAAGCTTTCTTT
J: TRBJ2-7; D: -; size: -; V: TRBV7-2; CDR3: CASSLNSGSLYEQYF; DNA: TGTGCCAGCAGCTTAAACAGCGGGTCCCTCTACGAGCAGTACTTC
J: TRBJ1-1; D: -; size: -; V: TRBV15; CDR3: CATSRNLGEGRTEAFF; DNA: TGTGCCACCAGCAGAAACCTCGGAGAGGGACGAACTGAAGCTTTCTTT
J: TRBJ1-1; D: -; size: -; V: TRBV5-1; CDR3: CASSLDPDPSLEAFF; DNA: TGCGCCAGCAGCTTGGACCCAGACCCTAGCCTTGAAGCTTTCTTT
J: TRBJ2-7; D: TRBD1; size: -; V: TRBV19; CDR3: CASTTSGQGAYEQYF; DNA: TGTGCCAGCACGACCTCGGGACAGGGGGCTTACGAGCAGTACTTC
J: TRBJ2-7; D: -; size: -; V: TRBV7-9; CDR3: CASSLVPGAGTTYEQYF; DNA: TGTGCCAGCAGCTTAGTACCCGGGGCAGGGACAACCTACGAGCAGTACTTC
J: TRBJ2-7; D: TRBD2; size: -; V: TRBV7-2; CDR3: CASSPGRAPYEQYF; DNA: TGTGCCAGCAGTCCCGGGAGGGCCCCCTACGAGCAGTACTTC
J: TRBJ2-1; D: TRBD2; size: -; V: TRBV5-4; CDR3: CARGVRQRESPYNEQFF; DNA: TGTGCCCGGGGGGTTAGACAGCGGGAGTCGCCCTACAATGAGCAGTTCTTC
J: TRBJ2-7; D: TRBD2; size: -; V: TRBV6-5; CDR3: CASSYRLAGAYEQYF; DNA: TGTGCCAGCAGTTACCGACTAGCGGGAGCCTACGAGCAGTACTTC
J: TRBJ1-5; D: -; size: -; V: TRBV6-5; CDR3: CASSYTWNSNQPQHF; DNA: TGTGCCAGCAGTTACACGTGGAATAGCAATCAGCCCCAGCATTTT
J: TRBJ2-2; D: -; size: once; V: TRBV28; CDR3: CASSKVLRTGELFF; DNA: TGTGCCAGCAGTAAGGTGTTGCGCACCGGGGAGCTGTTTTTT
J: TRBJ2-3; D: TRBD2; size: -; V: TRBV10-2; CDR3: CASSESVSGRDADTQYF; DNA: TGCGCCAGCAGTGAGTCAGTGAGCGGGAGGGATGCAGATACGCAGTATTTT
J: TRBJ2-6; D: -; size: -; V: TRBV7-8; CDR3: CASSFLSGANVLTF; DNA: TGTGCCAGCAGCTTTTTATCTGGGGCCAACGTCCTGACTTTC
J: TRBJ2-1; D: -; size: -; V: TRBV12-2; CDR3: CASRPTGDRGGDEQFF; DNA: TGTGCAAGTCGCCCTACCGGGGACAGGGGAGGGGATGAGCAGTTCTTC
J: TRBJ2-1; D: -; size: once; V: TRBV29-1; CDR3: CSVFDGSSYNEQFF; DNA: TGCAGCGTTTTTGATGGTAGCTCCTACAATGAGCAGTTCTTC
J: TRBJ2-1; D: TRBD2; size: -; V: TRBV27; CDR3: CASSSGLAGYNEQFF; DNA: TGTGCCAGCAGCAGCGGACTAGCGGGCTACAATGAGCAGTTCTTC